This record looks at one T cell receptor beta chain sequence and its context. The antigen remains undetermined. The sample originates from a study of cytomegalovirus exposure and HLA in healthy donors. Study-level points and caveats: Researchers reported in a later analysis that a missense DCLRE1C variant was tied to TCR beta V- and J-gene trimming. Sequencing likely generated an artifact that appeared as a cluster of highly shared sequence variants. Fewer N-insertions than the approximately 610-donor mean were reportedly shown by an Asian-associated ancestry cluster in a later analysis. Most TCR sequences were rare, but some public TCRs occurred in many donors.

This CDR3 comprises 15 residues. V lost 9 bases and J 0 bases, leaving 17 bases between the germline ends. The germline V gene has CDR1 MNHEY and CDR2 SMNVEV (reference sequence). 13 Jbeta primers and 60 Vbeta primers were used for the PCR. Sequencing was performed with immunoSEQ multiplex PCR; in TCRdb, only in-frame clones are kept and a portion is missing. This table has 150,000 to 180,000 clones, roughly 80% appearing once. This receptor was obtained from a man aged 25-45 years in good health and CMV-seropositive. This chain uses TRBV27 with TRBJ1-1; D may be TRBD1 (6 bases). Sequenced input: PBMCs. DNA of the CDR3: TGTGCCAGGAGTGCCCTTACAGGGTTGAACACTGAAGCTTTCTTT. Translating gives CARSALTGLNTEAFF.